The 15 T cell receptor beta chains given below trace back to one sample, sequenced in a study of read filtering for tumor transcriptome and immune sequencing. From 400 to 450 ng of RNA, a library with molecular barcoded alpha/delta and beta/gamma adaptors was made. Via MiXCR, TCRdb re-called the reads, giving one row per CDR3 protein. This table has approximately 50,000 distinct CDR3 sequences, more than 20% appearing once. Sequencing was carried out using a population of CD138-negative cells sorted from bone marrow. These receptors all come from a donor aged 40 or over with multiple myeloma.

Sample share makes this clonotype medium-sized. V is TRBV20-1 and J is TRBJ2-7; either TRBD1 or TRBD2 may supply D (5 bases each). CDR3 length: 13 amino acids. Trimming left V 8 bases short and J 2 bases short, with 16 bases between. Germline CDR1 reads DFQATT; CDR2 reads SNEGSKA (reference sequence). The CDR3 DNA sequence: TGCAGTCCCACCCGGGACGGGACCTACGAGCAGTACTTC. It is translated as CSPTRDGTYEQYF.

The sample holds many counts of this clonotype. This rearrangement joins TRBV28 to TRBJ1-2; the match to TRBD1 covers 8 bases. Per the germline V gene, CDR1 is MDHEN and CDR2 is SYDVKM. V was pared by 3 bases and J by 7 bases, with 1 base of the junction left unmatched. The CDR3 extends over 12 amino acids. CDR3 sequence reads: CASSFQGAGYTF. The DNA of the CDR3 is TGTGCCAGCAGTTTTCAGGGGGCTGGCTACACCTTC.

This clonotype was detected many times. The V and J genes are TRBV30 and TRBJ2-1, with D maybe TRBD2 (6 bases). Trimming removed 3 bases at V and 7 bases at J, with 13 bases between. Per germline, CDR1 GTSNPN and CDR2 SVGIG (reference sequence). This CDR3 contains 13 residues. The CDR3 here is CAWSYSGINEQFF. The CDR3 DNA is TGTGCCTGGAGCTATAGCGGCATTAATGAGCAGTTCTTC.

This clonotype showed up many times. This chain connects TRBV2 to TRBJ2-7, with 8 bases matching TRBD2. This CDR3 comprises 14 residues. The germline gives CDR1 SNHLY, CDR2 FYNNEI. The ends lost 6 bases at V and 3 bases at J; junction bases unmatched: 7. The CDR3 reads CASRTTGGSYEQYF. The CDR3 region has the DNA TGTGCCAGCAGAACTACGGGGGGGAGCTACGAGCAGTACTTC.

As concerns this clonotype: A much larger clone lies one base from this, so it may be a read error. The chain couples TRBV24-1 to TRBJ1-2; unclear D gene. The CDR3 extends over 14 amino acids. Per the germline V gene, CDR1 is KGHDR and CDR2 is SFDVKD. CDR3 in amino acids: CATSHAGNNYGYIF. CDR3 coding DNA: TGTGCCACCAGCCATGCGGGGAATAACTATGGCTACATCTTC.

This clonotype was seen more than once but under ten times. The CDR3 nucleotides read TGTGCCAGCAGTTACGGGGAAACCCGGGCCACCTTC. This translates into CASSYGETRATF. This chain links TRBV6-2 or TRBV6-3 with TRBJ1-2; no firm D call. V lost 2 bases and J 13 bases, leaving 14 bases between the germline ends. CDR3 length: 12 amino acids. Germline loops: CDR1 MNHEY, CDR2 SVGEGT.

This clonotype was counted many times. The rearrangement uses TRBV29-1 and TRBJ2-1; 9 bases are a match to TRBD2. This CDR3 is 15 amino acids long. Trimming removed 1 base from V and 7 bases from J; junction bases left unmatched: 8. The germline V gene encodes CDR1 SQVTM and CDR2 ANQGSEA. In DNA, the CDR3 is TGCAGCGTTGAAGGACTAGCGGAAAACTTTAATGAGCAGTTCTTC. Encoded protein: CSVEGLAENFNEQFF.

On this clonotype: No conserved phenylalanine or tryptophan ends this CDR3, so it is likely a read error. The chain joins TRBV7-8 to TRBJ2-5, with 7 bases aligning to TRBD2. After removal of 10 bases from V and 5 bases from J, the junction contained 13 bases not matched to a gene. The germline V gene has CDR1 SGHVS and CDR2 FQNEAQ. The CDR3 sequence is 14 residues long. CDR3 loop: CATLGGGPLETQYL. The CDR3 DNA reads TGTGCCACCCTCGGGGGAGGGCCGCTTGAGACCCAGTACCTC.

This clonotype was found many times. V usage is TRBV6-1 and J usage is TRBJ2-1; 7 nucleotides line up with TRBD1. V lost 6 bases to trimming and J lost 7 bases; unmatched junction nucleotides: 9. The CDR3 extends over 14 amino acids. Germline V CDR1 and CDR2: MNHNS, SASEGT. The CDR3 region is CASRAGQAGNEQFF. CDR3 bases: TGTGCCAGCAGAGCAGGACAGGCTGGTAATGAGCAGTTCTTC.

This clonotype was seen many times. The chain couples TRBV2 to TRBJ2-7; tentatively, D is TRBD1 (6 bases). Trimming cost V 6 bases and J 2 bases, with 17 bases left between them. Germline CDR1 SNHLY, CDR2 FYNNEI. The CDR3 has 15 amino acids. The CDR3 DNA is TGTGCCAGCAGAGATCCGGGACATACAGCCTACGAGCAGTACTTC. The encoded protein is CASRDPGHTAYEQYF.

To note about this clonotype: This likely comes from a read error, as the CDR3 has no conserved phenylalanine or tryptophan at its end. The chain employs TRBV28 and TRBJ2-5; TRBD2 matches at 7 bases. The CDR3 spans 14 residues. Unmatched junction bases numbered 6, after V lost 6 bases and J lost 2 bases. Germline V CDR1 and CDR2: MDHEN, SYDVKM. The CDR3 loop reads CASRLVGGQETQYS. In DNA, the CDR3 is TGTGCCAGCAGGCTAGTGGGGGGGCAAGAGACCCAGTACTCC.

The J gene is TRBJ2-7, the V gene TRBV20-1, with a weak D call TRBD2 (6 bases). This CDR3 contains 14 residues. CDR1 is DFQATT and CDR2 is SNEGSKA in the germline V gene (reference sequence). V gave up 3 bases and J gave up 7 bases, with 19 bases separating them. CDR3 residues: CSASKTSQAGEQYF. The DNA for the CDR3 is TGCAGTGCTAGTAAGACGTCTCAAGCGGGTGAGCAGTACTTC.

This clonotype was detected many times. The V call is TRBV6-1, the J call TRBJ2-1, with D unclear. This CDR3 has 14 amino acids. Germline V gene data show CDR1 as MNHNS and CDR2 as SASEGT. Trimming cost V 5 bases and J 6 bases, with 14 bases left between them. This CDR3 is CASSTLTAPNEQFF. The CDR3 DNA sequence: TGTGCCAGCAGTACCCTAACAGCTCCCAATGAGCAGTTCTTC.

This clonotype has a count of ten or more. V is TRBV10-3 and J is TRBJ2-7, with 9 bases matching TRBD2. The CDR3 contains 15 residues. The germline gives CDR1 ENHRY, CDR2 SYGVKD. With V trimmed by 7 bases and J by 3 bases, 10 bases remained unmatched. CDR3 sequence: CAIMGSGSPSYEQYF. The DNA for the CDR3 is TGTGCCATCATGGGTAGCGGGAGTCCTAGCTACGAGCAGTACTTC.

A word on this clonotype: With a much larger clone just one base away, this may be a read error. V gene TRBV7-2 combines with J gene TRBJ2-1; 7 bases line up with TRBD2. The CDR3 sequence is 15 residues long. Germline-derived CDR1 and CDR2 are SGHTA and FQGNSA. The CDR3 DNA reads as TGTGCCAGGAGCTTAGGGACTACAACCTACAATGAGCAGTTCTTC. Protein: CARSLGTTTYNEQFF.